Below, 26 T cell receptor beta chains from the same sample are listed, as sequenced in a study of T cell changes during pregnancy in multiple sclerosis. The repertoire was sequenced with immunoSEQ multiplex PCR; TCRdb's copy has only in-frame clones and lacks some. Of around 30,000 clones in the sample, roughly 91% were seen once. The source material was CD4+ T cells from peripheral blood mononuclear cells, sampled after pregnancy. The source of these receptors is a female donor with multiple sclerosis, enrolled in a pregnancy study.

The chain joins TRBV6-5 to TRBJ2-5; a possible D gene is TRBD2 (6 bases). This CDR3 has 14 amino acids. The V and J ends lost 8 bases and 1 base respectively, with 14 bases between them. Germline CDR1 is MNHEY and CDR2 is SVGAGI. The CDR3, as DNA: TGTGCCAGCTCAAGGGAGGTGGGCCAAGAGACCCAGTACTTC. Its translation: CASSREVGQETQYF.

V is TRBV18 and J is TRBJ1-1; the D gene is possibly TRBD1 (6 bases). Germline-derived CDR1 and CDR2 are KGHSH and LQKENI. The V and J ends lost 2 bases and 7 bases respectively, with 14 bases between them. CDR3 length equals 14 residues. The CDR3 region has the DNA TGTGCCAGCTCACCAATTGGGGACACCAATGAAGCTTTCTTT. Translated, it gives CASSPIGDTNEAFF.

V and J are TRBV2 and TRBJ2-7; TRBD2 aligns across 12 bases. The CDR3 covers 15 residues. From germline, CDR1 is SNHLY and CDR2 FYNNEI. The V and J ends lost 6 bases and 0 bases, in that order; junction bases with no gene match: 3. The CDR3 bases are TGTGCCAGCAGCCAGACTAGCGGGGGCTCCTACGAGCAGTACTTC. Translated, it gives CASSQTSGGSYEQYF.

The chain couples TRBV7-2 to TRBJ2-1, with 9 bases fitting TRBD2. Germline V gene sequence: CDR1 SGHTA, CDR2 FQGNSA. The CDR3 has 15 amino acids. V was clipped by 5 bases and J by 4 bases; unmatched bases: 6. Here the CDR3 DNA reads TGTGCCAGCAGCCCTCTAGCGGGGCCTTACAATGAGCAGTTCTTC. This encodes CASSPLAGPYNEQFF.

This clone was found a few times. The CDR3 loop is CSVDRGTDNEQFF. CDR3 coding DNA: TGCAGCGTTGACAGGGGGACAGACAATGAGCAGTTCTTC. The chain links TRBV29-1 to TRBJ2-1, with 7 bases lining up with TRBD1. V shed 3 bases and J 5 bases; nucleotides not matched to a gene: 4. The CDR3 covers 13 residues. In germline, CDR1 is SQVTM, CDR2 ANQGSEA.

The genes are TRBV7-2 and TRBJ2-1; 10 bases agree with TRBD2. Germline-derived CDR1 and CDR2 are SGHTA and FQGNSA. Unmatched junction bases numbered 11, after V lost 4 bases and J lost 8 bases. The CDR3 has 16 amino acids. CDR3 in DNA: TGTGCCAGCAGCTATAGCATCAGCGGGGGGGCCTATGAGCAGTTCTTC. It codes for CASSYSISGGAYEQFF.

The chain links TRBV14 to TRBJ2-1; 8 bases map to TRBD1. This CDR3 has 15 residues. V dropped 1 base and J dropped 15; count of bases not matched to a gene: 14. Germline V gene lookup returns CDR1 SGHDN and CDR2 FVKESK. This chain's CDR3 is CASSQGTGWWDTPFF. DNA for the CDR3: TGTGCCAGCAGCCAAGGGACAGGGTGGTGGGACACGCCGTTCTTC.

This clone occurred once. The chain employs TRBV23-1 and TRBJ2-1; TRBD1 matches at 11 bases. TRBV23-1 is identified as an open reading frame with a role that is uncertain. The CDR3 is 19 residues long. Unmatched junction bases numbered 14, after V lost 7 bases and J lost 0 bases. The CDR3 region has the DNA TGCGCCAGCACCCCTACCGGGACAGGGGGTAACCTCTCCTACAATGAGCAGTTCTTC. Translated: CASTPTGTGGNLSYNEQFF.

The V gene is TRBV14, the J gene TRBJ2-1; TRBD2 agrees at 7 bases. The CDR3 contains 15 residues. Trimming cost V 4 bases and J 4 bases; bases outside gene matches: 7. Germline V gene data show CDR1 as SGHDN and CDR2 as FVKESK. CDR3 sequence reads: CASSRTSGVYNEQFF. For the CDR3, the DNA is TGTGCCAGCAGCCGGACCAGCGGGGTTTACAATGAGCAGTTCTTC.

V and J are TRBV4-1 and TRBJ2-7, with 10 bases that match TRBD2. CDR3 size: 15 residues. V gave up 0 bases and J gave up 4 bases; unmatched junction bases: 3. Germline CDR1 and CDR2: MGHRA and YSYEKL. This CDR3 reads CASSQDASGSYEQYF. The DNA of the CDR3 is TGCGCCAGCAGCCAAGACGCTAGCGGGAGTTACGAGCAGTACTTC.

The chain has TRBV5-1 and TRBJ1-1; D is unclear. This CDR3 has 13 residues. V lost 4 bases and J 4 bases, leaving 11 bases between the germline ends. CDR1 and CDR2 (germline): SGHRS, YFSETQ. The CDR3 region is CASSPRGGTEAFF. CDR3 nucleotide sequence: TGCGCCAGCAGCCCGCGTGGAGGCACTGAAGCTTTCTTT. Variable domain in full (rest from reference TRBV5-1 and TRBJ1-1): KAGVTQTPRYLIKTRGQQVTLSCSPISGHRSVSWYQQTPGQGLQFLFEYFSETQRNKGNFPGRFSGRQFSNSRSEMNVSTLELGDSALYLCASSPRGGTEAFFGQGTRLTVV.

V is TRBV9 and J is TRBJ1-4; 9 positions agree with TRBD1. Germline CDR1 reads SGDLS; CDR2 reads YYNGEE. J was trimmed by 6 bases and V by 0 bases; bases with no gene match: 6. The CDR3 is 16 amino acids. The CDR3 loop reads CASSVAQGAAYEKLFF. The CDR3 bases are TGTGCCAGCAGCGTAGCACAGGGGGCAGCCTATGAAAAACTGTTTTTT.

This chain connects TRBV27 to TRBJ2-5; 13 nucleotides line up with TRBD2. Germline loops: CDR1 MNHEY, CDR2 SMNVEV (reference sequence). The CDR3 is made up of 16 amino acids. V gave up 4 bases and J gave up 5 bases; unmatched junction bases: 7. CDR3 coding DNA: TGTGCCAGCAGTTCACTAGCGGGGGGGGTAATGGAGACCCAGTACTTC. This codes for CASSSLAGGVMETQYF.

This chain uses TRBV27 with TRBJ1-2; D gene unclear. Germline CDR1 reads MNHEY; CDR2 reads SMNVEV (reference sequence). The CDR3 has 13 amino acids. V lost 1 base and J lost 9, with 12 bases in between. The CDR3 loop is CASSLWVTGSYTF. Here the CDR3 DNA reads TGTGCCAGCAGTTTATGGGTCACCGGGAGCTACACCTTC.

The chain has TRBV7-9 and TRBJ1-2, with D tentatively TRBD1 (6 bases). Germline CDR1 and CDR2: SEHNR and FQNEAQ (reference sequence). This CDR3 is built from 13 residues. Between the trimmed V and J ends, which lost 5 bases and 2 bases, there was a span of 9 bases. CDR3 sequence (DNA): TGTGCCAGCAGCCACGGACAGAACTATGGCTACACCTTC. Translated, it gives CASSHGQNYGYTF.

CDR3 nucleotide sequence: TGTGCCAGTAGTACTACCAGCCCCACAGGGCGGAGGAGTCAGCCCCAGCATTTT. This translates into CASSTTSPTGRRSQPQHF. The chain carries TRBV19 and TRBJ1-5, with a tentative D call TRBD1 (6 bases). The CDR3 runs 18 residues. Germline CDR1 reads LNHDA; CDR2 reads SQIVND (reference sequence). Between the trimmed V and J ends, which lost 4 bases and 6 bases, there was a span of 25 bases.

This chain connects TRBV7-9 to TRBJ2-3, with D possibly being TRBD2 (5 bases). Germline CDR1 SEHNR, CDR2 FQNEAQ (reference sequence). The CDR3 is 16 residues long. Trimming took off 5 bases at V and 2 bases at J, with 17 bases between the two ends. The CDR3 loop is CASSLTLRRNTDTQYF. CDR3 DNA sequence: TGTGCCAGCAGCCTAACTCTTAGGAGGAACACAGATACGCAGTATTTT.

V and J are TRBV19 and TRBJ1-5, with D tentatively TRBD1 (5 bases). Germline V gene sequence: CDR1 LNHDA, CDR2 SQIVND (reference sequence). V was pared by 5 bases and J by 5 bases, with 16 bases between. The CDR3 has 15 residues. The CDR3 loop reads CASSARGGPDQPQHF. CDR3 in DNA: TGTGCCAGTAGTGCTCGGGGGGGTCCAGATCAGCCCCAGCATTTT.

The genes are TRBV14 and TRBJ2-7; D call uncertain. Germline V gene sequence: CDR1 SGHDN, CDR2 FVKESK. V gave up 5 bases and J gave up 4 bases, with 6 bases separating them. This CDR3 is 11 amino acids long. The CDR3 DNA reads as TGTGCCAGCAGCTCGCGATACGAGCAGTACTTC. Its translation: CASSSRYEQYF.

For the CDR3, the DNA is TGTGCCAGTACCGATGGGCTATTGGCCCAGTACTTC. Translated: CASTDGLLAQYF. J is TRBJ2-5 and V is TRBV19; D gene unclear. V lost 7 bases to trimming and J lost 9 bases, with 15 bases between them. The CDR3 has 12 residues. The germline V gene has CDR1 LNHDA and CDR2 SQIVND (reference sequence).

The V call is TRBV11-1, the J call TRBJ2-1; 9 nucleotides match TRBD1. V lost 4 bases to trimming and J lost 7 bases; unmatched junction nucleotides: 2. There are 13 residues in the CDR3. The germline V gene encodes CDR1 SGHAT and CDR2 FQDESV (reference sequence). In nucleotides, the CDR3 is TGTGCCAGCAGCTCGGACAGGGGAAATGAGCAGTTCTTC. Translating gives CASSSDRGNEQFF.

The gene calls are TRBV7-9 and TRBJ2-7; the D gene is possibly TRBD2 (6 bases). The CDR3 sequence is 14 residues long. The V gene's germline CDR1 is SEHNR and CDR2 FQNEAQ (reference sequence). Trimming shortened V by 5 bases and J by 4 bases, and 15 bases separated the two germline ends. The CDR3 DNA follows: TGTGCCAGCAGCGCTGGGACTCTAATATACGAGCAGTACTTC. Residues: CASSAGTLIYEQYF.

The V and J genes are TRBV7-2 and TRBJ2-5, with 10 bases aligning to TRBD2. The V segment lost 3 bases and the J segment 2 bases; nucleotides outside the gene matches: 3. Germline lookup yields CDR1 SGHTA and CDR2 FQGNSA. CDR3 size: 15 residues. For the CDR3, the DNA is TGTGCCAGCAGCTTTCAGCGGGGGGGTCAAGAGACCCAGTACTTC. Translated, it gives CASSFQRGGQETQYF.

The chain couples TRBV6-6 to TRBJ2-3, with TRBD1 as a possible D gene (6 bases). The germline V and J ends were trimmed by 6 bases and 4 bases, with 11 bases remaining between them. Germline CDR1 is MNHNY and CDR2 is SVGAGI (reference sequence). This CDR3 region has 13 residues. The CDR3 DNA reads TGTGCCAGCAGGGCGACAGGCTCAGATACGCAGTATTTT. Residues: CASRATGSDTQYF.

The chain couples TRBV2 to TRBJ1-1, with 8 bases lining up with TRBD1. Germline CDR1 reads SNHLY; CDR2 reads FYNNEI. The CDR3 has 13 amino acids. With 8 bases clipped from V and 1 base from J, the junction kept 3 bases outside the gene matches. Here the CDR3 DNA reads TGTGCCAGCCGGGGACAGGCGAACACTGAAGCTTTCTTT. This translates into CASRGQANTEAFF.

This sequence joins TRBV2 and TRBJ1-2, with 7 bases aligning to TRBD1. The ends lost 6 bases at V and 9 bases at J; junction bases unmatched: 13. CDR3 size: 14 residues. From germline, CDR1 is SNHLY and CDR2 FYNNEI. The CDR3 DNA reads TGTGCCAGCAGCGCGGGAGGACAGGTCGCCAGCTACACCTTC. It translates to CASSAGGQVASYTF.